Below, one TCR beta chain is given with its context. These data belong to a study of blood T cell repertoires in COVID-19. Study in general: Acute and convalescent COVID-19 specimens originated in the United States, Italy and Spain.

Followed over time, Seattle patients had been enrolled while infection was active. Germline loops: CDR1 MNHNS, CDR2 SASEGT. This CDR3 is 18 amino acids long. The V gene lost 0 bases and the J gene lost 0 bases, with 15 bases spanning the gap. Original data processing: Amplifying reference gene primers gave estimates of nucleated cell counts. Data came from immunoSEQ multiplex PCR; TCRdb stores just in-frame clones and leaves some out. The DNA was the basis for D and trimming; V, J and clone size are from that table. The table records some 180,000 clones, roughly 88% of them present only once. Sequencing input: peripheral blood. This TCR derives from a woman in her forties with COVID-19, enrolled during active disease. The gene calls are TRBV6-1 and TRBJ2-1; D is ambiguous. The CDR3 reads CASSEAVLRSSSYNEQFF. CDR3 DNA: TGTGCCAGCAGTGAAGCGGTCCTTCGATCTAGCTCCTACAATGAGCAGTTCTTC.